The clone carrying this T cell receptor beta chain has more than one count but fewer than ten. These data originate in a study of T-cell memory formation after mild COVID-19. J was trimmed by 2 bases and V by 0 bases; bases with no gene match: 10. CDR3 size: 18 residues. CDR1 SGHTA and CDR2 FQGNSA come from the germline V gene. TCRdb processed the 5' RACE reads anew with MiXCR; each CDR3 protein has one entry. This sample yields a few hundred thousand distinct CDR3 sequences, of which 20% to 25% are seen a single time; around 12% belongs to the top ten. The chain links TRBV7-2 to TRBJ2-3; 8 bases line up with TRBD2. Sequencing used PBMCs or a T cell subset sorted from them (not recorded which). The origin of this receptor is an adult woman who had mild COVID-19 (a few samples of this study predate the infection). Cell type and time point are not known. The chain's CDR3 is CASSLAQIAGFDTDTQYF. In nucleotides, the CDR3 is TGTGCCAGCAGCTTAGCGCAGATAGCGGGATTCGACACAGATACGCAGTATTTT.